This is a list of T cell receptor beta chains from one sample in a study of blood T cell repertoires in COVID-19. Using immunoSEQ multiplex PCR, the repertoire was profiled, and TCRdb retains in-frame clones only, with some absent. The repertoire holds over 200,000 clones, with 85% as singletons. Sequenced sample: PBMCs or T cells enriched from blood (not recorded which). Source of these receptors: a man aged 40-50 years who had recovered from COVID-19. CDR3s include the opening cysteine and the closing phenylalanine or tryptophan. D genes are given only for firm matches. Size is stated for part of the rows, as once, few or many counts, or as a class when the clone is expanded.

clone_size	v_call	d_call	j_call	cdr3_length	cdr3_nt	cdr3_aa
.	TRBV5-4	TRBD1	TRBJ2-7	15	TGTGCCAGCAGCTTGGTTACAGGGGGCGGCTACGAGCAGTACTTC	CASSLVTGGGYEQYF
.	TRBV4-1	TRBD1	TRBJ1-1	16	TGCGCCAGCAGCCAAGATAAGAGGGGGCGCCCCCCTGAAGCTTTCTTT	CASSQDKRGRPPEAFF
.	TRBV7-6	TRBD2	TRBJ2-7	15	TGTGCCAGCAGTTTCGGGCAAGCGGGAAGCTACGAGCAGTACTTC	CASSFGQAGSYEQYF
many	TRBV10-3	.	TRBJ2-3	12	TGTGCCATCAGTGATTCTGCAGATACGCAGTATTTT	CAISDSADTQYF
.	TRBV28	TRBD1	TRBJ1-2	13	TGTGCCAGCAGTCCACAGGGGCGGTATGGCTACACCTTC	CASSPQGRYGYTF
.	TRBV5-6	.	TRBJ1-2	15	TGTGCCAGCAGCTTGACGGCTGACACTAACTATGGCTACACCTTC	CASSLTADTNYGYTF
.	TRBV12-5	TRBD2	TRBJ2-1	13	TGTGCTAGTGGTTTGAAGTCCAGCGGGAGAAAGTTCTTC	CASGLKSSGRKFF
.	TRBV7-2	.	TRBJ1-1	13	TGTGCCAGCAGCTTCCCAGGAATGGCTGAAGCTTTCTTT	CASSFPGMAEAFF
once	TRBV4-2	.	TRBJ1-4	19	TGTGCCAGCAGCCAAGATTACGTCCCAGGGCTGACAACTAATGAAAAACTGTTTTTT	CASSQDYVPGLTTNEKLFF
.	TRBV28	.	TRBJ1-5	13	TGTGCCAGCAGTTTATCGTACAGTGCCCTCGGGCATTTT	CASSLSYSALGHF
once	TRBV27	.	TRBJ1-2	15	TGTGCCAGCAGTTTATCGGGCATAACCTCTTATGGCTACACCTTC	CASSLSGITSYGYTF
.	TRBV19	.	TRBJ1-1	15	TGTGCCAGTAGTATAGATCGCGGGACCTCTATTGAAGCTTTCTTT	CASSIDRGTSIEAFF
.	TRBV2	.	TRBJ2-3	14	TGTGCCAGCAGTGACTCCGGGACAAGAGATACGCAGTATTTT	CASSDSGTRDTQYF
few	TRBV7-2	.	TRBJ1-3	16	TGTGCCAGCAGCTTACTACAGGACAGCTCTGGAAACACCATATATTTT	CASSLLQDSSGNTIYF
.	TRBV2	TRBD1	TRBJ2-5	15	TGTGCCAGCAGCAGGGACAGGCCAGCCCAAGAGACCCAGTACTTC	CASSRDRPAQETQYF
.	TRBV10-1	.	TRBJ2-7	18	TGCGCCAGCCGCAATCCAGCGGAGCGACTTTCTGATACCTACGAGCAGTACTTC	CASRNPAERLSDTYEQYF
.	TRBV10-3	TRBD2	TRBJ2-3	18	TGTGCCATCAGCCCCGGGACTAGCGGGAGGGCGACACCAGATACGCAGTATTTT	CAISPGTSGRATPDTQYF
.	TRBV7-8	.	TRBJ1-2	15	TGTGCCAGCAGCTTGCGCGGGTCAGGGGTTGATGGCTACACCTTC	CASSLRGSGVDGYTF
.	TRBV2	TRBD1	TRBJ1-5	16	TGTGCCAGCAGGTCGAGGGGGCCATATAGCAATCAGCCCCAGCATTTT	CASRSRGPYSNQPQHF
.	TRBV5-1	.	TRBJ2-7	17	TGCGCCAGCAGCTTGTCACCCCTGGCCGGGGGATCCTACGAGCAGTACTTC	CASSLSPLAGGSYEQYF
.	TRBV4-1	TRBD1	TRBJ1-5	16	TGCGCCAGCAGCCCCGAGGGGACAGGGAGCAATCAGCCCCAGCATTTT	CASSPEGTGSNQPQHF
.	TRBV9	TRBD2	TRBJ2-1	15	TGTGCCAGCAGCGCTAGCGGGAGTTTGTACTATGAGCAGTTCTTC	CASSASGSLYYEQFF
.	TRBV5-4	.	TRBJ1-1	14	TGTGCCAGCAGCTTCAGGGGCGCGGTCCCTGAAGCTTTCTTT	CASSFRGAVPEAFF
.	TRBV28	.	TRBJ2-5	15	TGTGCCAGCAGTTTATCACAGCCAACCCAAGAGACCCAGTACTTC	CASSLSQPTQETQYF
.	TRBV24-1	.	TRBJ1-1	12	TGTGCCACCAGAGGCCCCGGAGGCGAAGCTTTCTTT	CATRGPGGEAFF